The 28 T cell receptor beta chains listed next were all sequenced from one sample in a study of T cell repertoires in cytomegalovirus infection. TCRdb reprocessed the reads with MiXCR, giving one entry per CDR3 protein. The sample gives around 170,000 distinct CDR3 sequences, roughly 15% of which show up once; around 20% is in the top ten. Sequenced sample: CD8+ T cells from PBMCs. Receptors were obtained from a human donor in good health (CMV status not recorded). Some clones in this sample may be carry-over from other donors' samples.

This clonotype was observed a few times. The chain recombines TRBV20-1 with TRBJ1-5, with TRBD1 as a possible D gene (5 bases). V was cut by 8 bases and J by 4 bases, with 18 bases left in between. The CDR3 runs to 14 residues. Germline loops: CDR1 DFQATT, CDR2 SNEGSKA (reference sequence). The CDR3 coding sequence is TGCAGTACCTCCGGGCCGGGGGGGAATCAGCCCCAGCATTTT. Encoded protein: CSTSGPGGNQPQHF.

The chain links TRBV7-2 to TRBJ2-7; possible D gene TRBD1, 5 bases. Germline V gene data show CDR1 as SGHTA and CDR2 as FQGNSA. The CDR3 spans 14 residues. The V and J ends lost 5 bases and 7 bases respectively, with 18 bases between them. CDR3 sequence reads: CASSAVGGAREQYF. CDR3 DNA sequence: TGTGCCAGCAGCGCGGTTGGTGGGGCGAGAGAGCAGTACTTC.

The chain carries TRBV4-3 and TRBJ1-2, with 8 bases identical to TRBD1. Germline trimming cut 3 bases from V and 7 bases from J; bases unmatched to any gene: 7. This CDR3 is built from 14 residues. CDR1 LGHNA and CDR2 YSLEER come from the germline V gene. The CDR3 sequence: CASSQVDRAPGYTF. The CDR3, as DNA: TGCGCCAGCAGCCAGGTGGACAGGGCCCCTGGCTACACCTTC.

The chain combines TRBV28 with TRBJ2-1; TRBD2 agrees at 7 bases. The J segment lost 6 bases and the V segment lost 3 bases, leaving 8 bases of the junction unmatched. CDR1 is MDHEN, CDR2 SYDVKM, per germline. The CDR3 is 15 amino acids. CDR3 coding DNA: TGTGCCAGCAGTTTCATCGCGGGAGTGGGCAATGAGCAGTTCTTC. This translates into CASSFIAGVGNEQFF.

The CDR3 loop is CSATPGQGFEGYTF. The CDR3 DNA sequence: TGCAGTGCAACCCCGGGACAGGGCTTTGAAGGCTACACCTTC. This chain uses TRBV20-1 with TRBJ1-2; 9 nucleotides agree with TRBD1. V lost 6 bases to trimming and J lost 8 bases; unmatched junction nucleotides: 13. Germline V gene data show CDR1 as DFQATT and CDR2 as SNEGSKA (reference sequence). The CDR3 covers 14 residues.

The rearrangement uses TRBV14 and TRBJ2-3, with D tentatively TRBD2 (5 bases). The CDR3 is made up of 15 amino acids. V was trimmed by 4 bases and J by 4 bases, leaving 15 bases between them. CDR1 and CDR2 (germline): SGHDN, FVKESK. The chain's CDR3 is CASSPLLTNPDTQYF. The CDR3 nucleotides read TGTGCCAGCAGCCCTCTTCTGACTAATCCAGATACGCAGTATTTT.

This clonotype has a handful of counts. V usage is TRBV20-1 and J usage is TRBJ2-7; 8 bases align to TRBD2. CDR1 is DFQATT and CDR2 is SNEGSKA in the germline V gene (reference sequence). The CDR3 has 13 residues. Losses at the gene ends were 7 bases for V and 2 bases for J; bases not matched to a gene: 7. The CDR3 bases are TGCAGTGGCCTTAGCGGGGCCACCTACGAGCAGTACTTC. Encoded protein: CSGLSGATYEQYF.

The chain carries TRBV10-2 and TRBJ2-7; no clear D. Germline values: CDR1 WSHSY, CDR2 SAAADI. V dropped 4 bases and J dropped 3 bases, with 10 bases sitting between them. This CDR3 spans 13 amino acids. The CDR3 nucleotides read TGCGCCAGCAGTGTATCCATAAACTACGAGCAGTACTTC. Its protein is CASSVSINYEQYF.

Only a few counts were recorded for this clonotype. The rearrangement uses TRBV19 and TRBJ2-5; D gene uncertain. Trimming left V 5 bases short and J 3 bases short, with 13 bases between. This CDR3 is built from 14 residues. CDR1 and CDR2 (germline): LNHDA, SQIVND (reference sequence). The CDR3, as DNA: TGTGCCAGTAGTCCTAGAGACAAAGAAGAGACCCAGTACTTC. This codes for CASSPRDKEETQYF.

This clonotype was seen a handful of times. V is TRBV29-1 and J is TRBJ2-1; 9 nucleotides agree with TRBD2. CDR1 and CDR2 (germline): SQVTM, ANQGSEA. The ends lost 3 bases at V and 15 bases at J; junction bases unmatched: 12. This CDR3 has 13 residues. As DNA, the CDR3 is TGCAGCGTTGAGGGGCTAGCGGGAAGCCTCGGGTTCTTC. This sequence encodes CSVEGLAGSLGFF.

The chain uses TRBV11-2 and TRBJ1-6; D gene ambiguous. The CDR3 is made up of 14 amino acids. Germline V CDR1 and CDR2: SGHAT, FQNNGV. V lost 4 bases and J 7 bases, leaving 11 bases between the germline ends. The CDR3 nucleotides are TGTGCCAGCAGCTCCCAACCTAAGAATTCACCCCTCCACTTT. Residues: CASSSQPKNSPLHF.

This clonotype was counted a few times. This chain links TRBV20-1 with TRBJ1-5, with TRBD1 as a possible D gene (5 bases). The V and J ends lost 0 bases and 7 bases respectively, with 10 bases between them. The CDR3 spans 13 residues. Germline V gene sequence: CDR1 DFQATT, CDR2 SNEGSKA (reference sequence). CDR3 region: CSARDSRGQPQHF. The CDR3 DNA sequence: TGCAGTGCTAGAGATTCGAGGGGCCAGCCCCAGCATTTT.

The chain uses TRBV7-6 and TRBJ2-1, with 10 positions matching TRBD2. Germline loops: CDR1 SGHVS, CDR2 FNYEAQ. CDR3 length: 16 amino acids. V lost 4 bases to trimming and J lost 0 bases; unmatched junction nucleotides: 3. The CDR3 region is CASSSLAGASYNEQFF. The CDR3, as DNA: TGTGCCAGCAGCTCTCTAGCGGGAGCCTCCTACAATGAGCAGTTCTTC.

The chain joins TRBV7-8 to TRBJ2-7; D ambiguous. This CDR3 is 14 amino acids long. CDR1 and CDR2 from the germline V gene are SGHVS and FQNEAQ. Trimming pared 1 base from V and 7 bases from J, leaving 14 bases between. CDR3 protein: CASSLGPGDWEQYF. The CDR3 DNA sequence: TGTGCCAGCAGCTTAGGGCCGGGCGACTGGGAGCAGTACTTC. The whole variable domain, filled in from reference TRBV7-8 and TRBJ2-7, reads GAGVSQSPRYKVAKRGQDVALRCDPISGHVSLFWYQQALGQGPEFLTYFQNEAQLDKSGLPSDRFFAERPEGSVSTLKIQRTQQEDSAVYLCASSLGPGDWEQYFGPGTRLTVT.

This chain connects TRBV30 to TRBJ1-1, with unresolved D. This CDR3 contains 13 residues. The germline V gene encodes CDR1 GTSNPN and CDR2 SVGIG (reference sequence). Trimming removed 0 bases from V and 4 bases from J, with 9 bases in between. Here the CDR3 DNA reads TGTGCCTGGAGTGTAAAGTACACCACTGAAGCTTTCTTT. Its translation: CAWSVKYTTEAFF.

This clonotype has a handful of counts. CDR3 coding DNA: TGTGCCAGCAGCTCCCTCGGGCTTCTCACAGATACGCAGTATTTT. It yields the protein CASSSLGLLTDTQYF. The V and J genes are TRBV11-3 and TRBJ2-3; D uncertain. Germline assignment: CDR1 SGHNT and CDR2 YENEEA. Trimming pared 4 bases from V and 2 bases from J, leaving 13 bases between. The CDR3 covers 15 residues.

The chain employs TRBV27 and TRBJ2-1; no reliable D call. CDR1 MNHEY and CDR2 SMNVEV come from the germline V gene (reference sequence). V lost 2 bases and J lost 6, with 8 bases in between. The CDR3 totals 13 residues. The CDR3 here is CASSLTDINEQFF. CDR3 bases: TGTGCCAGCAGTTTAACTGATATCAATGAGCAGTTCTTC.

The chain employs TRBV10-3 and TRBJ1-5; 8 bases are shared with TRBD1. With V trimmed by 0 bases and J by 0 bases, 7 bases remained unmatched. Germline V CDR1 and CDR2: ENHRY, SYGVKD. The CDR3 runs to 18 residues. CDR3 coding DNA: TGTGCCATCAGTGAGTCGACAGGGGACAGATATAGCAATCAGCCCCAGCATTTT. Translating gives CAISESTGDRYSNQPQHF.

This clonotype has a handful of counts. Here the CDR3 reads CASSTERGTSGYTGELFF. The DNA for the CDR3 is TGTGCCAGCAGTACCGAAAGGGGGACTAGCGGCTACACCGGGGAGCTGTTTTTT. The chain is built from TRBV6-2 or TRBV6-3 and TRBJ2-2; 11 bases align to TRBD2. The length of the CDR3 is 18 residues. The germline V gene has CDR1 MNHEY and CDR2 SVGEGT. V trimming: 5 bases; J trimming: 3 bases; junction bases outside the gene matches: 11.

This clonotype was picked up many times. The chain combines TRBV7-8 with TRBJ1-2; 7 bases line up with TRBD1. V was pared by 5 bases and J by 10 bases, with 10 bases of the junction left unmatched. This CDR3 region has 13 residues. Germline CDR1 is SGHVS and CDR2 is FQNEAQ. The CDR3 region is CASSLGTVTSYTF. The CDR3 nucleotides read TGTGCCAGCAGCCTGGGGACAGTGACCTCCTACACCTTC.

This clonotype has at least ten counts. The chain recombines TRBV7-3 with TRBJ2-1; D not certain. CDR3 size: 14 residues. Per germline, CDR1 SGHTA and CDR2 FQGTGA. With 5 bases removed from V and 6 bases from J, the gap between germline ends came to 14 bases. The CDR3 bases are TGTGCCAGCAGCCTACCGGATACTTCCAATGAGCAGTTCTTC. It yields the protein CASSLPDTSNEQFF.

In DNA form, the CDR3 reads TGTGCCAGCAGCTTAGTCGGCAGTCTTGAAGCTTTCTTT. It codes for CASSLVGSLEAFF. The rearrangement uses TRBV7-9 and TRBJ1-1, with D hard to call. CDR3 length equals 13 residues. Germline V gene data show CDR1 as SEHNR and CDR2 as FQNEAQ (reference sequence). Trimming took off 1 base at V and 7 bases at J, with 10 bases between the two ends.

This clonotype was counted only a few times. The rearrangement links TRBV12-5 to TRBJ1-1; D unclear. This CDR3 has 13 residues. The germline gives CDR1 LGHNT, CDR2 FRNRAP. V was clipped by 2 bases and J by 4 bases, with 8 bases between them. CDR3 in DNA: TGTGCTAGTGGTTTGCAGAAGGGCACTGAAGCTTTCTTT. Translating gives CASGLQKGTEAFF.

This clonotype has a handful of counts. The CDR3 DNA is TGTGCCAGCAGCTTCGTTTCTAGCACAGATACGCAGTATTTT. Its translation is CASSFVSSTDTQYF. V is TRBV6-2 or TRBV6-3 and J is TRBJ2-3; D call uncertain. V lost 6 bases to trimming and J lost 0 bases, with 10 bases between them. The CDR3 is 14 amino acids. Per the germline V gene, CDR1 is MNHEY and CDR2 is SVGEGT.

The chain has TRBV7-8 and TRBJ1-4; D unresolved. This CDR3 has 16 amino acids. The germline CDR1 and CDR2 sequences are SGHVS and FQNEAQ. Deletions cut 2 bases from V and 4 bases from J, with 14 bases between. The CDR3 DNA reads TGTGCCAGCAGCTTATTCGGGGATAACTATAATGAAAAACTGTTTTTT. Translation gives CASSLFGDNYNEKLFF.

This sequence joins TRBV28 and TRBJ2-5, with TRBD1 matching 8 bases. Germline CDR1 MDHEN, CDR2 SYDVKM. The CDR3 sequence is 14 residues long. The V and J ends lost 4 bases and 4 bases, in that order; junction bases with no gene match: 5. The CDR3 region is CASSSRGRGETQYF. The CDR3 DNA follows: TGTGCCAGCAGTTCCAGGGGGCGAGGAGAGACCCAGTACTTC.

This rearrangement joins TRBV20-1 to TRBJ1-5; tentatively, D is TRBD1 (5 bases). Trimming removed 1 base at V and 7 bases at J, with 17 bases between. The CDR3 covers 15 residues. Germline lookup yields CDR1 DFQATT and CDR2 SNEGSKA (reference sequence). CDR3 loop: CSARAVDTLGQPQHF. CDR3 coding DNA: TGCAGTGCTAGAGCCGTGGACACATTGGGGCAGCCCCAGCATTTT.

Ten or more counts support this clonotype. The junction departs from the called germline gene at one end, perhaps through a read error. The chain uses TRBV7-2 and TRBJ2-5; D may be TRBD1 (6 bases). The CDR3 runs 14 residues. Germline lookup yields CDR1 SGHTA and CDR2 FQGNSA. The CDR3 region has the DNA TGTGCCAGCAGCTTGAACAGGGCGCCAGAGAGCCAGTACTTC. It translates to CASSLNRAPESQYF.